These T cell receptor beta chains were read from a single sample in a study of T cell changes during pregnancy in multiple sclerosis. Only in-frame clones appear in the TCRdb table, and some are missing; sequencing was by immunoSEQ multiplex PCR. Of 90,000 to 100,000 clones in the sample, 80% to 95% were seen once. The sequenced sample was peripheral blood, obtained in the first trimester of pregnancy. The origin of the receptors is a female donor with multiple sclerosis, enrolled in a pregnancy study. Each CDR3 is given without its conserved first and last residue. Size values are once, few and many counts, or a class for expanded clones, and some rows have none.

NA	TRBJ2-2	TRBV5-1	ASSSRQTNTGELF
NA	TRBJ2-1	TRBV4-2	ASSQGLTSGVVF
NA	TRBJ2-2	TRBV5-1	ASSFSTIVAGGKTGELF
NA	TRBJ2-7	TRBV4-1	ASSHQFGGYEQY
NA	TRBJ1-2	TRBV27	ASSRGYT
NA	TRBJ1-5	TRBV4-1	ASSQPGQGARQPQH
once	TRBJ1-1	TRBV18	ASSPQGQAEAF
NA	TRBJ2-7	TRBV7-2	ASSLAGGQNEQY
NA	TRBJ2-1	TRBV7-6	ASSLQTSGGSYNEQF
NA	TRBJ2-3	TRBV2	ASRSSAGTDTQY
NA	TRBJ2-1	TRBV7-8	ASSLLRTYNEQF
NA	TRBJ2-7	TRBV2	ASSMGQFYEQY
once	TRBJ2-7	TRBV7-2	ASSLSPSGYEQY
NA	TRBJ2-1	TRBV19	ASSIGDSGDEQF
NA	TRBJ2-2	TRBV5-6	ASSLATSGKSGELF
NA	TRBJ2-7	TRBV7-9	ASSPGTSGGEKQY
NA	TRBJ1-3	TRBV2	ASSENGNSGNTIY
NA	TRBJ2-3	TRBV6-1	ASSRQGRTDTQY
once	TRBJ2-1	TRBV7-6	ASSSPETSGSTTYNEQF
few	TRBJ1-2	TRBV7-2	ASSATGRRGYT
NA	TRBJ2-3	TRBV5-1	ASPRRAGTKTDTQY
NA	TRBJ2-7	TRBV30	AWSYRAYEQY
NA	TRBJ2-7	TRBV2	ASRGQGAYEQY
NA	TRBJ2-1	TRBV19	ASSIASGAHNEQF
NA	TRBJ2-7	TRBV5-1	ASTILTGTGRDEQY
NA	TRBJ2-1	TRBV19	ASSLGQGYNEQF
once	TRBJ2-1	TRBV30	AWRFGLAEQF
NA	TRBJ2-1	TRBV5-1	ASSARVNMAYNEQF
NA	TRBJ1-5	TRBV18	ASSPLDSRDQPQH
NA	TRBJ2-1	TRBV5-6	ASSLDRSGQGTNEQF
NA	TRBJ2-1	TRBV5-1	ASGDGRAAGNEQF
NA	TRBJ2-1	TRBV7-2	ASSLVKGLAGGEQF
NA	TRBJ2-5	TRBV30	AWSVGSVVQETQY
NA	TRBJ1-1	TRBV30	AWSVRGILNTEAF
NA	TRBJ1-1	TRBV28	ASQGARWSEAF
NA	TRBJ1-3	TRBV28	ASSFAGSGNTIY
NA	TRBJ1-5	TRBV30	AWKQDRVDKPQH
NA	TRBJ2-7	TRBV7-9	ASSFPGRSYEQY
NA	TRBJ2-2	TRBV29-1	SVEDQGTGELF
NA	TRBJ2-7	TRBV27	ASSGDNTLRQY
few	TRBJ2-7	TRBV5-1	ASSLGTGFYEQY
NA	TRBJ1-1	TRBV13	ASSRRVGGGTEAF
NA	TRBJ2-7	TRBV27	ASSLRAMGNHYEQY
NA	TRBJ1-1	TRBV27	ASSLQTPTTREDTEAF
NA	TRBJ1-5	TRBV2	ASRGTGSLNQPQH
once	TRBJ2-7	TRBV9	ASSRSSGLGHEQY
NA	TRBJ2-7	TRBV10-3	AIRDSTYEQY
NA	TRBJ1-1	TRBV7-9	AGLQGSTEAF
NA	TRBJ2-3	TRBV5-5	ASSYTRGGLDTQY
NA	TRBJ2-3	TRBV7-3	ASSSTGTMRTRDTQY
NA	TRBJ1-1	TRBV29-1	SVDRASTEAF
NA	TRBJ2-6	TRBV4-1	ASSPREGAGANVLT